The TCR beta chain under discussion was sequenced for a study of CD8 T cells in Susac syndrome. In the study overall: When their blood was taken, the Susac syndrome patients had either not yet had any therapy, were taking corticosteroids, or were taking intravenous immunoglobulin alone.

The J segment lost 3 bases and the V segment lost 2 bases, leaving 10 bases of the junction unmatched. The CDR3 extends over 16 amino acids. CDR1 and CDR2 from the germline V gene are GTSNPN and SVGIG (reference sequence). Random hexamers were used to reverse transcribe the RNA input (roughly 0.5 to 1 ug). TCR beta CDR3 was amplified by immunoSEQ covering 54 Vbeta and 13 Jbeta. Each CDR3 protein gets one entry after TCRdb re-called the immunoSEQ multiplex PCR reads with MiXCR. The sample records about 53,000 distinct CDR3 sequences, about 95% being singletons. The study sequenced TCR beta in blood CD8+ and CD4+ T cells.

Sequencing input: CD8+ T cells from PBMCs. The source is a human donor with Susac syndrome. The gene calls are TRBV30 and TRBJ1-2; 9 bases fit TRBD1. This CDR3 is CAWSQPGTGPYYGYTF. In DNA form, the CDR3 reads TGTGCCTGGAGTCAACCGGGGACAGGGCCCTACTATGGCTACACCTTC.